This is a list of T cell receptor beta chains from one sample in a study of T cells expressing NK-cell markers. From its re-call of the 5' RACE reads, TCRdb lists each CDR3 protein once, without DNA. This listing includes about 260,000 distinct CDR3 sequences. Source material: blood T cells: a sorted CD56 or NKG2C T cell subset, CD4+ or CD8+ T cells, or bulk PBMC T cells (not recorded which). The receptors were sampled from a woman aged 18 to 75 in good health. Both conserved end residues are part of each CDR3.

j_call v_call cdr3_aa
TRBJ1-5 TRBV6-1 CASSEDPLQPQHF
TRBJ1-4 TRBV20-1 CSAKYPHGHEKLFF
TRBJ2-4 TRBV4-3 CASSHRVELAKNIQYF
TRBJ1-2 TRBV15 CATRPERQNYGYTF
TRBJ2-3 TRBV11-2 CASSVPDTQYF
TRBJ2-1 TRBV20-1 CSARRTGTGGNEQFF
TRBJ1-2 TRBV9 CASSVRDNNYGYTF
TRBJ1-4 TRBV7-2 CASSVRQNEKLFF
TRBJ1-2 TRBV29-1 CSVEGWTGAGYTF
TRBJ2-3 TRBV7-2 CASSLRLEDTQYF
TRBJ2-1 TRBV12-3/TRBV12-4 CASRPRLAGNNEQFF
TRBJ2-3 TRBV4-3 CASSQELVTDTQYF
TRBJ1-3 TRBV4-1 CASSQGDRAAGNTIYF